The text below deals with one TCR beta chain. Antigen: not known. With 60 Vbeta and 13 Jbeta primers, the PCR was carried out. Authors' processing steps: Later, tens of millions of unique TCR beta chains were counted in an analysis, and around 11 million of them were shared. TCRdb's copy holds only in-frame clones and misses some; the assay was immunoSEQ multiplex PCR. V, J and clone size are those of that table, while D and trimming were read from the DNA. The repertoire holds over 55,000 clones, with roughly 67% as singletons. This sample is drawn from a study of cytomegalovirus exposure and HLA in healthy donors. Looking at the study overall: Early release data held roughly 90 million unique TCRs from HLA-typed donors.

The CDR3 sequence is 14 residues long. The germline gives CDR1 SGHKS, CDR2 YYEKEE (reference sequence). J lost 4 bases, V lost 9 bases, and 11 bases had no gene match. Findings and limits, study-wide: In a later analysis, a missense DCLRE1C variant was linked to TCR beta V- and J-gene trimming.

The sequence came from a man aged 35 to 55 in good health and CMV-seropositive. Material for sequencing was PBMCs. V gene TRBV5-5 combines with J gene TRBJ2-5, with 8 bases matching TRBD1. CDR3 residues: CATKHRQGAETQYF. CDR3 DNA sequence: TGTGCCACCAAACACCGCCAGGGGGCAGAGACCCAGTACTTC.